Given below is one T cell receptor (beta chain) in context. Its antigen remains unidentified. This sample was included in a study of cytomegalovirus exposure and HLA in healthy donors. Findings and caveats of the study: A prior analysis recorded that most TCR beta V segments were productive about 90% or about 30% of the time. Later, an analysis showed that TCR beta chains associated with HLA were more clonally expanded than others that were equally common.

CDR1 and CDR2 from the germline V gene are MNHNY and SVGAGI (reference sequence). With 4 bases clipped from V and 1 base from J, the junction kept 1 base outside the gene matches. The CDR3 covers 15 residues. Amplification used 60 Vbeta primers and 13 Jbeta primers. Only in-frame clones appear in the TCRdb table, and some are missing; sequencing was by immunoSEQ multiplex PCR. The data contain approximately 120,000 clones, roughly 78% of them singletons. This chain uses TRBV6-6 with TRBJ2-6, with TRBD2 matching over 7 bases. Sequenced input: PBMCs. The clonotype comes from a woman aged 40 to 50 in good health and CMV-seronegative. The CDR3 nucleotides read TGTGCCAGCAGTTCCGGGGGGTCTGGGGCCAACGTCCTGACTTTC. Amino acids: CASSSGGSGANVLTF.